Here is one T cell receptor beta chain with its context. Its antigen is not identified. This specimen comes from a study of tumor-infiltrating lymphocytes in primary liver carcinoma. Study details: Men and women, 30 to 69 years of age, made up the patients.

Blood RNA was derived from unsorted whole blood, and germline DNA was extracted too. Patients in the cohort were treatment-naive and living with chronic HBV infection. Study-wide results and caveats: Against blood, tumors held a significantly higher top-250-clone fraction (p = 0.039).

Researchers generated TCR beta cDNA from roughly 510 ng of total RNA, relying on a constant-region primer. Slightly modified ARM-PCR, run as three nested multiplex PCR rounds, produced the TCR beta libraries. With TRBV1-TRBV30 forward primers and a C-beta reverse primer, the first two PCR rounds were run for about 10 cycles each. TCRdb ran MiXCR on the multiplex PCR reads and lists one entry per CDR3 protein. The sample consists of 310,000 or so distinct CDR3 sequences, around three fifths of them appearing once. Per germline, CDR1 MNHEY and CDR2 SVGAGI. Trimming cost V 7 bases and J 6 bases, with 21 bases left between them. The CDR3 runs 15 residues.

The chain employs TRBV6-5 and TRBJ1-1; the D is unclear. The sequence came from a man in his forties with primary liver carcinoma and hepatitis B virus infection. Sequencing was performed on peripheral blood. CDR3 nucleotide sequence: TGTGCCAGCATGTTACCTCGTTTCGTAGGCGCTGAAGCTTTCTTT. This encodes CASMLPRFVGAEAFF.